The 8 T cell receptor beta chains in this list originate from one sample, sequenced in a study of blood T cell repertoires in COVID-19. Data came from immunoSEQ multiplex PCR; TCRdb stores just in-frame clones and leaves some out. The data contain 330,000 or so clones, roughly 90% of them singletons. What was sequenced was PBMCs or T cells enriched from blood (not recorded which). These receptors were collected from a woman aged 30 to 39 who had been exposed to COVID-19.

The chain combines TRBV18 with TRBJ2-7; TRBD2 aligns across 9 bases. J gave up 2 bases and V 1 base, and 6 bases lay outside the gene matches. The CDR3 is 16 amino acids. Germline assignment: CDR1 KGHSH and CDR2 LQKENI. CDR3 in amino acids: CASSPLEAGGPYEQYF. The CDR3 bases are TGTGCCAGCTCACCACTGGAAGCGGGAGGCCCCTACGAGCAGTACTTC.

This clone was detected once. This chain connects TRBV5-6 to TRBJ2-7; 8 nucleotides line up with TRBD2. Germline lookup yields CDR1 SGHDT and CDR2 YYEEEE. This CDR3 contains 15 residues. V shed 4 bases and J 2 bases; nucleotides not matched to a gene: 8. The DNA for the CDR3 is TGTGCCAGCAGCGCAACTAGCGGAGCAACCTACGAGCAGTACTTC. Translation gives CASSATSGATYEQYF.

V gene TRBV12-5 combines with J gene TRBJ1-4; 11 nucleotides agree with TRBD1. CDR1 is LGHNT and CDR2 is FRNRAP in the germline V gene. The CDR3 has 18 amino acids. J lost 0 bases, V lost 4 bases, and 7 bases had no gene match. The CDR3 is CASGSRTGGFATNEKLFF. The CDR3 nucleotides read TGTGCTAGTGGTTCCCGGACAGGGGGCTTTGCAACTAATGAAAAACTGTTTTTT.

The rearrangement joins TRBV2 to TRBJ1-5; D is possibly TRBD1 (5 bases). Trimming shortened V by 3 bases and J by 0 bases, and 9 bases separated the two germline ends. The CDR3 contains 15 residues. The V gene's germline CDR1 is SNHLY and CDR2 FYNNEI. The CDR3 DNA sequence: TGTGCCAGCAGTGACGGCAGGGCTAGCAATCAGCCCCAGCATTTT. The encoded protein is CASSDGRASNQPQHF.

The chain carries TRBV9 and TRBJ2-1; the match to TRBD2 covers 7 bases. Germline V gene data show CDR1 as SGDLS and CDR2 as YYNGEE. Trimming took 3 bases from V and 8 from J; bases not matched to a gene: 11. The CDR3 is 15 residues long. DNA of the CDR3: TGTGCCAGCAGCGGGAGCGGGGCCCCTGGGGATGAGCAGTTCTTC. Amino acid sequence: CASSGSGAPGDEQFF.

The rearrangement uses TRBV28 and TRBJ2-7; perhaps TRBD2 as D (5 bases). Germline CDR1 is MDHEN and CDR2 is SYDVKM. The V gene lost 2 bases and the J gene lost 1 base, with 18 bases spanning the gap. The CDR3 covers 17 residues. The CDR3 DNA is TGTGCCAGCAGTTTACCCCCCCAGTTAGAGGGTTCCTACGAGCAGTACTTC. This codes for CASSLPPQLEGSYEQYF.

This clone has more than one count but fewer than ten. The chain employs TRBV27 and TRBJ1-1; the D gene is possibly TRBD1 (5 bases). Deletions cut 3 bases from V and 4 bases from J, with 21 bases between. The length of the CDR3 is 17 residues. In germline, CDR1 is MNHEY, CDR2 SMNVEV (reference sequence). CDR3 sequence reads: CASSFGMGFTQGTEAFF. CDR3 bases: TGTGCCAGCAGTTTTGGAATGGGGTTCACCCAGGGCACTGAAGCTTTCTTT.

The chain has TRBV5-1 and TRBJ2-1; 7 bases align to TRBD2. This CDR3 spans 16 amino acids. V shed 0 bases, J shed 3 bases, and the junction held 6 bases outside the gene matches. Germline loops: CDR1 SGHRS, CDR2 YFSETQ. In DNA, the CDR3 is TGCGCCAGCAGCTTGGCCCGTCTAGCGGACTACAATGAGCAGTTCTTC. Translation: CASSLARLADYNEQFF. Using reference TRBV5-1 and TRBJ2-1 for the parts outside the CDR3, the full variable domain is KAGVTQTPRYLIKTRGQQVTLSCSPISGHRSVSWYQQTPGQGLQFLFEYFSETQRNKGNFPGRFSGRQFSNSRSEMNVSTLELGDSALYLCASSLARLADYNEQFFGPGTRLTVL.